This T cell receptor (beta chain) was documented in a study of T cells in Graves' hyperthyroidism and ophthalmopathy. Study conclusions and caveats: Onset of ophthalmopathy came a median roughly 6.9 months after the model predicted it.

Using RNA transcripts as the source, TCR beta CDR3 regions were amplified. HTBI primers were employed in a first-round RT-PCR of the TCR CDR3. TCRdb re-derived calls from the multiplex PCR reads in MiXCR, one entry per CDR3 protein. The sample has 300,000 to 450,000 distinct CDR3 sequences, about a sixth seen once. On this clonotype itself: Antigen: not known.

Germline assignment: CDR1 LGHNA and CDR2 YNFKEQ. The CDR3 has 16 residues. V lost 0 bases to trimming and J lost 7 bases; unmatched junction nucleotides: 4. The sample was blood. This sequence originates from a woman aged 40 to 55 with Graves' ophthalmopathy. The rearrangement links TRBV4-2 to TRBJ2-2; TRBD2 aligns across 11 bases. The CDR3 DNA reads TGTGCCAGCAGCCAAGATGGGCTAGCGGGAGGCGGGGAGCTGTTTTTT. Translation: CASSQDGLAGGGELFF.